This T cell receptor delta chain was observed in a study of γδ T cells in repeated Plasmodium falciparum infection. About this clone: The protein TCRdb gives is from a much larger clone and does not agree with this DNA's translation at residue 15, likely a read error; the protein shown here comes from the DNA.

TCRdb reanalyzed the multiplex PCR reads using CATT. This table has tens of thousands of delta-chain clones, 0.75% to 1% appearing once. The CDR3 totals 26 residues. Germline CDR1 and CDR2: TSWWSYY and QGS. Unmatched junction bases numbered 34, after V lost 2 bases and J lost 0 bases. Flow sorting of PBMC yielded separate Vgamma9/Vdelta2+ and Vdelta2-negative gammadelta T cell populations for bulk repertoire analysis. This receptor was obtained from a pool of human donors (malaria-infected and uninfected, not separated). The source material was gamma-delta T cells from blood. This chain connects TRDV1 to TRDJ1; 9 nucleotides line up with TRDD3. As TCRdb names no J gene, one was assigned here on the basis of a DNA match to germline. The CDR3: CALGELGPPTISWGMRGPSYTDKLIF. In DNA form, the CDR3 reads TGTGCTCTTGGGGAATTAGGGCCTCCTACGATTAGCTGGGGGATGCGGGGGCCTTCTTACACCGATAAACTCATCTTT.